The entry that follows covers one T cell receptor beta chain sequence. The data were taken from a study of blood T cell repertoires in COVID-19. At the level of the study: Researchers got acute and convalescent COVID-19 samples from the United States, Italy and Spain. Sample material is recorded as cDNA or gDNA derived from T cells, B-cell-depleted T cells, or PBMCs.

Original processing notes: Nucleated cell number was recorded as an estimate derived from reference gene primer amplification. TCRdb's copy holds only in-frame clones and misses some; the assay was immunoSEQ multiplex PCR. D and trimming come from the DNA, and the V and J calls and clone size come from that table. The table has about 300,000 clones, roughly 88% seen once; the top ten hold roughly 6.9%. The sample was peripheral blood. This clonotype originated in a woman in her 30s who had recovered from COVID-19.

The CDR3 loop reads CASRLRTFPYEQYF. CDR3 nucleotide sequence: TGTGCCAGCAGACTCCGAACCTTCCCGTACGAGCAGTACTTC. J is TRBJ2-7 and V is TRBV27, with unresolved D. Trimming removed 6 bases from V and 4 bases from J, with 16 bases in between. Germline V gives CDR1 MNHEY, CDR2 SMNVEV (reference sequence). The CDR3 is 14 residues long.